These T cell receptor beta chains were read from a single sample in a study of blood T cells in healthy people across ages. In TCRdb, the 5' RACE reads were re-called with MiXCR into one record per CDR3 protein. The sample records 1,300,000 or so distinct CDR3 sequences, 59% being singletons. Sequencing input: blood. These receptors were obtained from a man aged 18-30 years in good health. The CDR3 runs from the conserved cysteine through the conserved F or W. D genes are given only for firm matches. Clone size appears in some rows only: once, few, many, or a class for an expanded clone.

DNA: TGCAGTGCAGCCACTAGCGGGCGGAGCTCCGGCACAGATACGCAGTATTTT
CDR3: CSAATSGRSSGTDTQYF
size: .
V: TRBV20-1
J: TRBJ2-3
D: TRBD2

DNA: TGTGCCAGCAGCCAAGAGACTAGCGCAAACAATGAGCAGTTCTTC
CDR3: CASSQETSANNEQFF
size: .
V: TRBV3-1
J: TRBJ2-1
D: TRBD2

DNA: TGTGCCAGCAGCAATTCAGCAGGGGGCGATTTCTTT
CDR3: CASSNSAGGDFF
size: once
V: TRBV21-1
J: TRBJ1-1
D: .

DNA: TGCAGCGTCACGGGGGCTGGAAACACCATATATTTT
CDR3: CSVTGAGNTIYF
size: few
V: TRBV29-1
J: TRBJ1-3
D: .

DNA: TGTGCCACCAGTGACCCCGGGACCCCAAGGGCCCAGCATTTT
CDR3: CATSDPGTPRAQHF
size: .
V: TRBV24-1
J: TRBJ1-5
D: .

DNA: TGCAGCGTTGAATTGACAGGGGGTACCGGGGAGCTGTTTTTT
CDR3: CSVELTGGTGELFF
size: few
V: TRBV29-1
J: TRBJ2-2
D: TRBD1

DNA: TGTGCCAGCAGTTCGAGGCACCTACCAGCAACTAATGAAAAACTGTTTTTT
CDR3: CASSSRHLPATNEKLFF
size: few
V: TRBV25-1
J: TRBJ1-4
D: .

DNA: TGCAGTGCTAGAGAGGGGAGTTTGTACGAGCAGTACTTC
CDR3: CSAREGSLYEQYF
size: .
V: TRBV20-1
J: TRBJ2-7
D: .

DNA: TGTGCCAGCAGCTCGGGGACAGGGGGCCGCACAGATACGCAGTATTTT
CDR3: CASSSGTGGRTDTQYF
size: .
V: TRBV7-9
J: TRBJ2-3
D: TRBD1

DNA: TGTGCTACCCGACAGGGTTGGGATACGCAGTATTTT
CDR3: CATRQGWDTQYF
size: .
V: TRBV6-1
J: TRBJ2-3
D: TRBD1

DNA: TGTGCCAGCAGCCAAAGGACAGGGGTCATAGATACGCAGTATTTT
CDR3: CASSQRTGVIDTQYF
size: once
V: TRBV14
J: TRBJ2-3
D: TRBD1

DNA: TGTGCCACCAGCATCGAACTTTCCTACGAGCAGTACTTC
CDR3: CATSIELSYEQYF
size: .
V: TRBV15
J: TRBJ2-7
D: .